A selection of T cell receptor beta chains follows, all from one sample in a study of blood T cell repertoires in COVID-19. The method was immunoSEQ multiplex PCR; TCRdb's version includes in-frame clones alone and lacks a portion of them. Of approximately 100,000 clones listed, 85% to 90% are singletons. Sequencing was carried out using peripheral blood. The receptors were sampled from a human donor in a cohort sampled during active COVID-19. CDR3s include the opening cysteine and the closing phenylalanine or tryptophan. Fields, in order: D gene, V gene, clone size, J gene, CDR3 protein, CDR3 DNA. D genes are given only for firm matches. Not all rows give a size; the values are once, few, many and, for expanded clones, a class.

-	TRBV6-5	once	TRBJ1-1	CASSYSRASGSEAFF	TGTGCCAGCAGTTACTCGAGGGCTTCTGGTTCTGAAGCTTTCTTT
-	TRBV5-1	many	TRBJ2-6	CASSLDGTPGANVLTF	TGCGCCAGCAGCTTGGATGGCACCCCTGGGGCCAACGTCCTGACTTTC
-	TRBV3-1/TRBV3-2	-	TRBJ2-5	CASSHDLRSVRNGETQYF	TGTGCCAGCAGCCACGACCTCCGTAGCGTCCGTAATGGAGAGACCCAGTACTTC
-	TRBV5-1	-	TRBJ2-3	CASTRRATDTQYF	TGCGCCAGCACCCGCAGGGCTACAGATACGCAGTATTTT
-	TRBV28	once	TRBJ1-2	CASRSEFRGANGYTF	TGTGCCAGCAGGTCTGAATTTCGGGGGGCCAACGGCTACACCTTC
-	TRBV15	-	TRBJ1-5	CATSRDFDSTQHF	TGTGCCACCAGCAGAGATTTCGACTCTACCCAGCATTTT
TRBD2	TRBV18	-	TRBJ2-3	CASSPQSGEADTQYF	TGTGCCAGCTCACCACAGAGCGGGGAGGCAGATACGCAGTATTTT
TRBD1	TRBV9	-	TRBJ1-5	CASSPRGLGNQPQHF	TGTGCCAGCAGCCCCAGGGGGCTTGGCAATCAGCCCCAGCATTTT
-	TRBV7-8	-	TRBJ1-5	CASLGLGGQPQHF	TGTGCCAGCTTAGGACTCGGTGGTCAGCCCCAGCATTTT
TRBD1	TRBV7-9	-	TRBJ2-1	CASSSALRDRGINEQFF	TGTGCCAGCAGCTCCGCCCTCCGGGACAGGGGCATCAATGAGCAGTTCTTC
-	TRBV10-3	-	TRBJ2-3	CASTPGLIYTDTQYF	TGTGCCTCGACCCCGGGACTTATTTACACAGATACGCAGTATTTT
-	TRBV19	-	TRBJ2-1	CASSITLGRRNYNEQFF	TGTGCCAGTAGTATAACATTAGGAAGGAGGAACTACAATGAGCAGTTCTTC
TRBD1	TRBV2	-	TRBJ2-7	CASTPGQGIYEQYF	TGTGCCAGTACCCCGGGACAGGGGATCTACGAGCAGTACTTC
TRBD2	TRBV10-3	-	TRBJ2-1	CAISVAGGFSEQFF	TGTGCCATCAGTGTAGCGGGAGGTTTCAGTGAGCAGTTCTTC
-	TRBV7-9	-	TRBJ1-2	CASSLVGYGYTF	TGTGCCAGCAGCTTAGTCGGTTATGGCTACACCTTC
TRBD2	TRBV4-2	few	TRBJ2-3	CASSQAPISGGPITDTQYF	TGTGCCAGCAGCCAAGCGCCTATTAGCGGGGGGCCAATTACAGATACGCAGTATTTT